This entry describes one T cell receptor beta chain. This sample is drawn from a study of blood T cell repertoires in COVID-19. Study background: Acute-phase and convalescent COVID-19 samples originated in the United States, Italy and Spain. The cDNA or gDNA used as material had been derived from T cells, B-cell-depleted T cells, or PBMCs.

One Seattle source followed patients from active infection through their disease course. From germline, CDR1 is MDHEN and CDR2 SYDVKM. The CDR3 extends over 13 amino acids. The V end was cut by 7 bases, the J end by 0 bases, with 7 bases between. The assay was immunoSEQ multiplex PCR, and TCRdb's table has in-frame clones only and misses some. The profile shows more than 200,000 clones, less than 90% of them singletons. Sequenced: peripheral blood. This TCR was sampled from a woman of 80 years or more with COVID-19, enrolled during active disease. J is TRBJ1-3 and V is TRBV28, with unresolved D. CDR3 sequence: CASTVYSGNTIYF. The CDR3 bases are TGTGCCAGCACCGTGTACTCTGGAAACACCATATATTTT.